This T cell receptor (beta chain) was recovered during a study of T cells after yellow fever vaccination. General study findings and limits: Abundant bulk-derived clonotypes could contaminate FACS-sorted repertoires. The secondary response was weaker, and its peak arrived faster, on day 5 versus 15. Re-detected after boosting: most primary clones, around 96% of CD4 and over 80% of CD8.

CDR3 size: 15 residues. J gave up 4 bases and V 5 bases, and 3 bases lay outside the gene matches. Per the germline V gene, CDR1 is SGHRS and CDR2 is YFSETQ. By 5'RACE template switching, TCR cDNA was produced, with a universal primer site and UMIs added in the process. TCRdb reprocessed the 5' RACE reads via MiXCR and lists one record per CDR3 protein. The top ten clones hold about 22% of a sample with about 85,000 distinct CDR3 sequences, 10% to 15% of them seen once. Sample: CD8+ T cells not binding an NS4B(214-222) dextramer, sorted from PBMCs, taken 21 days after the first yellow fever vaccination. The sequence came from a man aged 18-30 years who received the YFV17D yellow fever vaccine. The chain employs TRBV5-1 and TRBJ2-3, with 14 positions matching TRBD2. CDR3 sequence: CASRRTSGGSDTQYF. CDR3 nucleotide sequence: TGCGCCAGCAGACGGACTAGCGGGGGGTCAGATACGCAGTATTTT. Complete variable domain (other parts from reference TRBV5-1 and TRBJ2-3): KAGVTQTPRYLIKTRGQQVTLSCSPISGHRSVSWYQQTPGQGLQFLFEYFSETQRNKGNFPGRFSGRQFSNSRSEMNVSTLELGDSALYLCASRRTSGGSDTQYFGPGTRLTVL.